This paragraph covers one TCR beta chain sequence. The antigen remains unidentified. Primers for the PCR totalled 60 Vbeta and 13 Jbeta. Sequencing was performed with immunoSEQ multiplex PCR; in TCRdb, only in-frame clones are kept and a portion is missing. Of about 97,000 clones listed, about four fifths are singletons. This entry is derived from a study of cytomegalovirus exposure and HLA in healthy donors. General observations from the study: Immune exposure information comprised only CMV serostatus.

CDR1 and CDR2 from the germline V gene are SGHRS and YFSETQ. J was trimmed by 5 bases and V by 4 bases; bases with no gene match: 11. The CDR3 runs to 15 residues. The specimen was PBMCs. The chain is built from TRBV5-1 and TRBJ2-7; 8 nucleotides line up with TRBD1. The sequence was collected from a woman between 35 and 50 years old in good health and CMV-seronegative. Here the CDR3 reads CASSPVTGGKDEQYF. CDR3 nucleotides: TGCGCCAGCAGCCCCGTCACAGGGGGAAAAGACGAGCAGTACTTC.